This entry is about one T cell receptor (beta chain). This clone was observed once. There is no known antigen for this receptor. Base quality data are lacking; no much larger clone is found one base away. The CDR3 covers 13 residues, taking in both the cysteine and the phenylalanine. Here the CDR3 DNA is all that survives: 39 bases in frame from base 1. CDR1 and CDR2, per the germline V gene, are SGHAT and FQNNGV. At the junction V is shortened by 11 bases and J by 3 bases, with 13 bases in between. One collaborating source in Seattle enrolled patients while the patients were actively infected and followed the patients over time throughout the course of disease. Collaborating institutions collected whole blood in K2EDTA tubes following their own protocols. Collaborator samples were shipped for TCRbeta analysis as frozen whole blood, isolated PBMCs, or DNA extracted from either sample type. The sample is drawn from a study of blood T cell repertoires in COVID-19 (dated by TCRdb to 2020 to 2022). Concerning the study at large: Samples covering the acute and convalescent phases of COVID-19 were provided by collaborators in the United States, Italy and Spain. A freely available public database, intended as a resource for researchers studying the immune response to SARS-CoV-2, is where the repertoires were released. Deeply sampled blood TCRbeta repertoires from subjects exposed to, actively infected with, or recovered from COVID-19 were included in the dataset. Samples were obtained from the ongoing ImmuneRACE study (first 160 participants) and from some 1,200 subjects provided by 6 global collaborators. The prospective study material was composed of cDNA or gDNA derived from T cells, B-cell-depleted T cells, or PBMCs. HLA class I and class II types, where available, came from metadata supplied by the sample provider rather than from assay-based typing. Nearly every sample came with metadata listing a de-identified subject ID, COVID-19 status, age in years and sex. The paper's findings and limits, for the study overall: How much clinical and demographic metadata was included differed by source and by participant, and the metadata was provided uncurated.

The immunoSEQ Assay, a bias-controlled multiplex PCR, was used to amplify TCRbeta CDR3 regions from genomic DNA. In the paper's pipeline: Within the assay, amplification of reference gene primers was used to estimate how many nucleated cells each sample contained. To quantify the absolute abundance of each unique TCRbeta CDR3 rearrangement, sequence reads were collapsed and filtered. For each sample, productive Simpson clonality was calculated as the square root of Simpson's diversity index across productive rearrangements. TCRdb's version of the immuneACCESS table is confined to in-frame rearrangements and falls short of the full clone set. An unresolved V gene accounts for under half of the shortfall where checked; the remainder is of unknown origin. V, J and clone size are those of that table, while D and trimming were read from the DNA. Counted in this sample were around 210,000 clones; roughly 80% of them appeared once. In total, the top ten clones hold 0.85% to 0.95% of the sample.

This sequence originates from a man in his 60s with COVID-19, enrolled during active disease. The rearrangement joined TRBV11-2 to TRBJ2-2, and perhaps TRBD2 as D gene, on 5 matching bases. The sequencing sample was made of peripheral blood. The DNA reads as follows: TGTGCCGGTAGCGACTGGGACACCGGGGAGCTGTTTTTT. Its amino acids are CAGSDWDTGELFF.